The clone carrying this T cell receptor (beta chain) was seen more than once but under ten times. Its antigen is currently unknown. These data come from a study of blood T cells in healthy people across ages. Overall study findings and caveats: Researchers deemed the diversity estimates from one million T cells underestimates.

Primed by a sample-barcoded 5' primer and a J-beta primer mix, a second PCR proceeded for 7 to 11 cycles. TCRdb re-called the 5' RACE reads with MiXCR, one entry per CDR3 protein. Of around 700,000 distinct CDR3 sequences in the sample, just under 25% were seen once. Germline lookup yields CDR1 SGHVS and CDR2 FNYEAQ. The CDR3 is made up of 12 amino acids. These data also featured in a second study, about T cells of mothers and their children. That source reports: Both sample barcodes and 2-4 random nucleotides came from the M1S primer of the second PCR. Researchers report slightly higher, though non-significant, overlap in related mother-child pairs than in unrelated pairs.

This sequence was found in a boy aged 10-17 years in good health. The chain joins TRBV7-6 to TRBJ2-5; D is ambiguous. The assigned J gene may be wrong: the sequence end matches TRBJ2-7 better. Sequencing used blood. In nucleotides, the CDR3 is TGTGCCAGCAGCTCCGCCCAACACGAGCAGTACTTC. Its translation is CASSSAQHEQYF.